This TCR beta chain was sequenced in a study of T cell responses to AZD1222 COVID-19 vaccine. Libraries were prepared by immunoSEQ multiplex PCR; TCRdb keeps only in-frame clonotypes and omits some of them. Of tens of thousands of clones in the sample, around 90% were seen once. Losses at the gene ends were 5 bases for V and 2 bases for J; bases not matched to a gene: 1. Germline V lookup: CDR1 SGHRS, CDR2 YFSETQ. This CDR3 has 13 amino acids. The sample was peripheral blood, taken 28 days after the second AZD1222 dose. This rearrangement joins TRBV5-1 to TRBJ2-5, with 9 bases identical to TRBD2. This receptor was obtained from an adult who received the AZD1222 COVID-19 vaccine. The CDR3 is CASSGLAQETQYF. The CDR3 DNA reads TGCGCCAGCAGTGGACTAGCGCAAGAGACCCAGTACTTC.